This T cell receptor (beta chain) stems from a study of tumor and adjacent non-tumor tissue in lung cancer. Three rounds of nested PCR, following a modified ARM-PCR protocol, produced the TCRbeta library. TCRdb independently ran MiXCR on the multiplex PCR reads; one entry per CDR3 protein. In the table there are approximately 47,000 distinct CDR3 sequences, roughly 67% of which are singletons. This sample's RNA came from whole unsorted tissue. Distant lung tissue was collected more than 3 cm away from the tumor edge. Germline V lookup: CDR1 MNHEY, CDR2 SVGAGI. The CDR3 is 14 residues long. V was trimmed by 6 bases and J by 4 bases, leaving 15 bases between them. The sample holds one count of this clonotype.

This chain links TRBV6-5 with TRBJ2-5; no firm D call. The sequenced material came from distant non-tumor lung tissue. The sequence came from a woman between 65 and 79 years old with non-small cell lung cancer. In DNA, the CDR3 is TGTGCCAGCAGCATCGGACGGGTGGTAGAGACCCAGTACTTC. Translated, it gives CASSIGRVVETQYF.